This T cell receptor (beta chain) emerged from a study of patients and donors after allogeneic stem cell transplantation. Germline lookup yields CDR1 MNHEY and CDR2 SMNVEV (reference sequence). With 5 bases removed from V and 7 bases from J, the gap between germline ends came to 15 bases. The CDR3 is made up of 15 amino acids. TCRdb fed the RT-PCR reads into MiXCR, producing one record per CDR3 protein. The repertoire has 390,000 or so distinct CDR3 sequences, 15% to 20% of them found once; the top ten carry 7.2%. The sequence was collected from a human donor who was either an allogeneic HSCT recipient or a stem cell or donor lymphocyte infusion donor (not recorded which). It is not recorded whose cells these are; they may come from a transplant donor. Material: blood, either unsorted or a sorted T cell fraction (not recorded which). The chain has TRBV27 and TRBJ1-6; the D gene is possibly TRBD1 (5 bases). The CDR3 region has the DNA TGTGCCAGCAGTCCAACACGGGGGACGAATTCACCCCTCCACTTT. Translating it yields CASSPTRGTNSPLHF.